This TCR beta chain was sequenced during a study of control samples from healthy donors and cancer patients. From germline, CDR1 is SNHLY and CDR2 FYNNEI. The CDR3 consists of 14 residues. J gave up 4 bases and V 7 bases, and 8 bases lay outside the gene matches. The repertoire was sequenced with immunoSEQ multiplex PCR; TCRdb's copy has only in-frame clones and lacks some. The repertoire holds some 140,000 clones, roughly 94% seen once, with 13% to 15% in the top ten. Input material: PBMCs. This clonotype was sampled from a man aged 60-69 years with colorectal cancer. The chain employs TRBV2 and TRBJ2-5, with 8 bases matching TRBD2. The CDR3 DNA is TGTGCCAGCACTGAGGTTAGCGGGGTAGAGACCCAGTACTTC. It codes for CASTEVSGVETQYF.